This is a list of T cell receptor beta chains from one sample in a study of T cells after yellow fever vaccination. TCRdb used MiXCR to reprocess the 5' RACE reads, holding one entry per CDR3 protein. The sample shows about 350,000 distinct CDR3 sequences, 8.1% of them seen only once. This specimen consisted of PBMCs, obtained around 45 days after the first yellow fever vaccination. These receptors were taken from a man younger than 30 who received the YFV17D yellow fever vaccine. CDR3s include the opening cysteine and the closing phenylalanine or tryptophan. D genes are given only for firm matches. Part of the rows lack a size; the others show once, few, many or a class for expanded clones.

>NA|TRBV5-5|TRBJ1-2|17|NA
CASSWPGHETDHYGYTF
TGTGCCAGCAGCTGGCCGGGACACGAAACGGACCACTATGGCTACACCTTC
>few|TRBV2|TRBJ2-3|16|TRBD2
CASSIGLAVFTDTQYF
TGTGCCAGCAGCATCGGACTAGCGGTATTCACAGATACGCAGTATTTT
>NA|TRBV5-6|TRBJ2-7|15|TRBD2
CASSYGTSPSYEQYF
TGTGCCAGCAGCTACGGGACTAGCCCATCCTACGAGCAGTACTTC
>NA|TRBV12-3/TRBV12-4|TRBJ2-7|13|NA
CASSTTGVSEQYF
TGTGCCAGCAGCACCACGGGGGTTTCCGAGCAGTACTTC
>few|TRBV18|TRBJ1-2|16|NA
CASSPSAGAGGSGYTF
TGTGCCAGCTCACCAAGCGCAGGAGCTGGAGGGAGTGGCTACACCTTC
>few|TRBV20-1|TRBJ2-5|14|TRBD2
CSAKRGSAQETQYF
TGCAGTGCTAAGCGGGGGAGCGCGCAAGAGACCCAGTACTTC
>NA|TRBV29-1|TRBJ2-4|12|TRBD1
CSCSRDRNIQYF
TGCAGTTGCTCTAGGGACAGGAACATTCAGTACTTC
>few|TRBV20-1|TRBJ2-1|13|NA
CSASGGSYNEQFF
TGCAGTGCGTCCGGCGGTTCCTACAATGAGCAGTTCTTC
>NA|TRBV7-8|TRBJ2-2|17|NA
CASSLGPRDGNTGELFF
TGTGCCAGCAGCTTGGGGCCGCGAGACGGCAACACCGGGGAGCTGTTTTTT
>many|TRBV20-1|TRBJ2-5|10|NA
CSVRAETQYF
TGCAGTGTGAGGGCCGAGACCCAGTACTTC
>NA|TRBV4-3|TRBJ2-2|19|TRBD2
CASSQESSGGVVGTGELFF
TGCGCCAGCAGCCAAGAATCTAGCGGGGGGGTGGTAGGTACCGGGGAGCTGTTTTTT
>few|TRBV20-1|TRBJ1-1|11|NA
CSARSGAWAFF
TGCAGTGCTAGATCGGGGGCATGGGCTTTCTTT
>many|TRBV5-1|TRBJ1-1|13|NA
CASSLSRATEAFF
TGCGCCAGCAGCTTGTCCAGAGCCACTGAAGCTTTCTTT
>NA|TRBV6-5|TRBJ2-3|19|TRBD2
CASSYSASGGRSGTDTQYF
TGTGCCAGCAGTTACTCGGCTAGCGGGGGAAGGTCCGGCACAGATACGCAGTATTTT
>NA|TRBV20-1|TRBJ2-5|13|NA
CSAEGLEQETQYF
TGCAGTGCGGAGGGACTGGAACAAGAGACCCAGTACTTC
>few|TRBV15|TRBJ1-2|15|NA
CATSRNTGTPYGYTF
TGTGCCACCAGCAGGAATACCGGGACACCTTATGGCTACACCTTC
>few|TRBV7-2|TRBJ1-2|13|NA
CASSFLLSRAHTF
TGTGCCAGCAGCTTTCTTCTAAGCAGGGCTCACACCTTC
>NA|TRBV4-3|TRBJ1-6|15|TRBD1
CASSQGTGFNSPLHF
TGCGCCAGCAGCCAAGGGACAGGGTTTAATTCACCCCTCCACTTT
>few|TRBV28|TRBJ1-2|16|NA
CASSLQGSEGPRGYTF
TGTGCCAGCAGTTTGCAGGGCTCGGAGGGCCCGAGGGGCTACACCTTC
>many|TRBV4-1|TRBJ1-3|13|NA
CASSPEVSNTIYF
TGCGCCAGCAGCCCAGAGGTTTCGAACACCATATATTTT
>NA|TRBV3-1|TRBJ1-1|14|NA
CASSQFLGNTEAFF
TGTGCCAGCAGCCAATTTCTCGGGAACACTGAAGCTTTCTTT
>few|TRBV20-1|TRBJ2-5|18|TRBD2
CSAVHLPILAGGLETQYF
TGCAGTGCTGTCCACCTCCCCATACTAGCGGGGGGGTTGGAGACCCAGTACTTC
>NA|TRBV19|TRBJ2-1|14|NA
CASKSEVVYNEQFF
TGTGCCAGTAAGAGTGAGGTTGTTTACAATGAGCAGTTCTTC
>NA|TRBV21-1|TRBJ2-5|17|NA
CASSTEAAVNTKETQYF
TGTGCCAGCAGCACCGAGGCGGCCGTCAACACGAAAGAGACCCAGTACTTC
>few|TRBV4-1|TRBJ2-1|17|TRBD2
CASSHRGLAGGGNEQFF
TGCGCCAGCAGCCACAGAGGACTAGCGGGGGGCGGCAATGAGCAGTTCTTC
>few|TRBV7-2|TRBJ1-2|13|NA
CASSLLGDYGYTF
TGTGCCAGCAGCTTATTGGGCGACTATGGCTACACCTTC
>few|TRBV5-1|TRBJ2-3|15|NA
CASSLAGPSTDTQYF
TGCGCCAGCAGCTTGGCGGGGCCTAGCACAGATACGCAGTATTTT
>few|TRBV5-1|TRBJ1-3|16|NA
CASSFGSQGAGNTIYF
TGCGCCAGCAGCTTTGGGTCACAGGGCGCTGGAAACACCATATATTTT
>few|TRBV6-6|TRBJ2-1|13|NA
CASSFSGWNEQFF
TGTGCCAGCAGTTTTTCAGGGTGGAATGAGCAGTTCTTC
>few|TRBV28|TRBJ2-5|16|TRBD1
CASGTSATGVRETQYF
TGTGCCAGCGGAACTTCCGCGACAGGGGTACGGGAGACCCAGTACTTC
>NA|TRBV7-2|TRBJ1-1|14|TRBD1
CASSYRTGENEAFF
TGTGCCAGCAGCTACCGGACAGGGGAAAATGAAGCTTTCTTT
>many|TRBV20-1|TRBJ2-2|15|NA
CSARDPRHLTGELFF
TGCAGTGCTAGAGATCCCAGACATCTCACCGGGGAGCTGTTTTTT
>NA|TRBV6-2/TRBV6-3|TRBJ2-5|13|NA
CASSYSAVETQYF
TGTGCCAGCAGTTACTCGGCAGTCGAGACCCAGTACTTC
>NA|TRBV5-1|TRBJ2-2|14|NA
CASSFEGRTGELFF
TGCGCCAGCAGCTTTGAGGGGCGTACCGGGGAGCTGTTTTTT
>NA|TRBV20-1|TRBJ1-1|13|NA
CSARTRGNTEAFF
TGCAGTGCTAGGACTCGGGGGAACACTGAAGCTTTCTTT
>many|TRBV7-6|TRBJ2-7|14|TRBD1
CASSLGQGAYEQYF
TGTGCCAGCAGCTTGGGACAGGGGGCCTACGAGCAGTACTTC
>few|TRBV10-3|TRBJ2-5|14|TRBD1
CAIKSGTGQETQYF
TGTGCCATCAAATCAGGGACAGGCCAAGAGACCCAGTACTTC